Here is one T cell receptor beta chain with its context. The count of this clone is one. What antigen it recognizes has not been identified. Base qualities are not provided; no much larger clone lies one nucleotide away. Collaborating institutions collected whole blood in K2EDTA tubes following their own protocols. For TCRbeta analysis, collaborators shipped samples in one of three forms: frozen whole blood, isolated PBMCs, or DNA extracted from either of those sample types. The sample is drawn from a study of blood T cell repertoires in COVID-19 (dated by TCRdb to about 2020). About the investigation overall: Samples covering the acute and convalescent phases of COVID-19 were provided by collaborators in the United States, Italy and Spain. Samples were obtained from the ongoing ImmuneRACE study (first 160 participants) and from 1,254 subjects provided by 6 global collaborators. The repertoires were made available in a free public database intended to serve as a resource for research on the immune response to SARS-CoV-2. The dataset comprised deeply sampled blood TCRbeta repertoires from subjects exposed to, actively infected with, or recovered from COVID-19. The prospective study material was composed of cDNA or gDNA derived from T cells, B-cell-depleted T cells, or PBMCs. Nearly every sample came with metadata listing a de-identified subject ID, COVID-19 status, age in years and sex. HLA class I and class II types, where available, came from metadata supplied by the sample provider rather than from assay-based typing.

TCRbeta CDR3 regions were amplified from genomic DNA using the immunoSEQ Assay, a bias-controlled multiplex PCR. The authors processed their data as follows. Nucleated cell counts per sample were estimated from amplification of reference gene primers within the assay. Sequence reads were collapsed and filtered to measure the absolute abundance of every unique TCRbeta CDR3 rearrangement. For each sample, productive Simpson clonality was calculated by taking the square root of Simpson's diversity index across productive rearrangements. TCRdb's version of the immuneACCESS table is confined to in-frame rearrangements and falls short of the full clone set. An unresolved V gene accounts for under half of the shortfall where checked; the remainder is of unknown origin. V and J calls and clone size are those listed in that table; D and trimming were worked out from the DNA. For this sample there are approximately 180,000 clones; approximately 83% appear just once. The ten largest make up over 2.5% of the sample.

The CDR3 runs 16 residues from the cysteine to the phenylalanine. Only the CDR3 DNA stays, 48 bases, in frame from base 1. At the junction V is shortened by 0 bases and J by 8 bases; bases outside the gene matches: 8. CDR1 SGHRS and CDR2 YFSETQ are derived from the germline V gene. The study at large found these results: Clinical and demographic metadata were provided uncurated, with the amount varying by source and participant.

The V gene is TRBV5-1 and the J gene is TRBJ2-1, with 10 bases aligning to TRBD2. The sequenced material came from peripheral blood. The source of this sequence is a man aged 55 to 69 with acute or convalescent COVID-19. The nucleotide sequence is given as TGCGCCAGCAGCTTGGGTTCTAGCGGGAGTTTCGATGAGCAGTTCTTC. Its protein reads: CASSLGSSGSFDEQFF.